In its sample, the clone carrying this TCR beta chain was seen a few times. Its antigen is currently unknown. This record belongs to a study of T cells after yellow fever vaccination. General study results and limits: CD4 and CD8 compartments shared a small share of clonotypes.

MiXCR, run by TCRdb on the 5' RACE reads, gives a single entry per CDR3 protein. The sample lists a few hundred thousand distinct CDR3 sequences; 7.5% to 9% were seen once. The sequence was collected from a man younger than 35 who received the YFV17D yellow fever vaccine. The input for sequencing was CD4+ T cells sorted from PBMCs, taken 5 days after the yellow fever booster vaccination.

This chain's CDR3 is CSARGLAPDTQYF. The CDR3 nucleotides read TGCAGTGCTAGAGGACTAGCACCAGATACGCAGTATTTT. The V and J genes are TRBV20-1 and TRBJ2-3, with 7 bases identical to TRBD2. The CDR3 sequence is 13 residues long. The trim removed 1 base at V and 4 bases at J, leaving 2 bases unmatched. Germline V lookup: CDR1 DFQATT, CDR2 SNEGSKA (reference sequence).